The 14 T cell receptor beta chains below come from one sample, sequenced in a study of blood T cell repertoires in COVID-19. The method was immunoSEQ multiplex PCR; TCRdb's version includes in-frame clones alone and lacks a portion of them. This table holds fewer than 150,000 clones, roughly four fifths found once. The sequencing sample was made of peripheral blood. Every receptor here comes from a human donor in a cohort sampled during active COVID-19.

V and J are TRBV7-9 and TRBJ2-3, with 9 bases matching TRBD1. The CDR3 is 15 amino acids. J was trimmed by 4 bases and V by 5 bases; bases with no gene match: 7. CDR1 and CDR2 (germline): SEHNR, FQNEAQ (reference sequence). The CDR3 loop is CASSPWDRAPDTQYF. The CDR3 DNA reads TGTGCCAGCAGCCCGTGGGACAGGGCCCCAGATACGCAGTATTTT. Based on the CDR3 plus reference TRBV7-9 and TRBJ2-3, the full variable domain is DTGVSQNPRHKITKRGQNVTFRCDPISEHNRLYWYRQTLGQGPEFLTYFQNEAQLEKSRLLSDRFSAERPKGSFSTLEIQRTEQGDSAMYLCASSPWDRAPDTQYFGPGTRLTVL.

The chain joins TRBV6-5 to TRBJ2-7; TRBD1 agrees at 7 bases. Germline V CDR1 and CDR2: MNHEY, SVGAGI. V trimming: 7 bases; J trimming: 5 bases; junction bases outside the gene matches: 8. The CDR3 has 13 amino acids. The CDR3 nucleotides read TGTGCCAGCACTCGACAGGGTGGGAACGAGCAGTACTTC. Its protein is CASTRQGGNEQYF.

V and J are TRBV11-2 and TRBJ2-7, with TRBD1 identical over 7 bases. Germline trimming cut 5 bases from V and 4 bases from J; bases unmatched to any gene: 14. Germline values: CDR1 SGHAT, CDR2 FQNNGV. CDR3 length: 16 residues. This CDR3 reads CASSPVGRQGTYEQYF. CDR3 DNA sequence: TGTGCCAGCAGCCCAGTAGGGCGACAGGGTACTTACGAGCAGTACTTC.

The V call is TRBV7-2, the J call TRBJ1-1; no clear D gene. CDR1 is SGHTA, CDR2 FQGNSA, per germline. This CDR3 comprises 11 residues. Trimming took 5 bases from V and 7 from J, leaving 8 bases between them. The CDR3 DNA is TGTGCCAGCAGCCTCCGGGTTGAAGCTTTCTTT. This encodes CASSLRVEAFF.

The chain has TRBV5-6 and TRBJ1-1; D is ambiguous. Trimming pared 4 bases from V and 3 bases from J, leaving 7 bases between. This CDR3 contains 12 residues. Per the germline V gene, CDR1 is SGHDT and CDR2 is YYEEEE. CDR3 in amino acids: CASSAGYTEAFF. CDR3 coding DNA: TGTGCCAGCAGCGCAGGTTACACTGAAGCTTTCTTT.

This clone was found many times. The rearrangement joins TRBV18 to TRBJ1-1; D unclear. The V end was cut by 1 base, the J end by 2 bases, with 8 bases between. From germline, CDR1 is KGHSH and CDR2 LQKENI. The CDR3 has 14 residues. CDR3 sequence: CASSPLQSNTEAFF. CDR3 bases: TGTGCCAGCTCACCACTACAGAGTAACACTGAAGCTTTCTTT.

This chain uses TRBV11-2 with TRBJ1-1; D unclear. The germline V gene has CDR1 SGHAT and CDR2 FQNNGV. The CDR3 has 14 residues. V gave up 5 bases and J gave up 0 bases, with 10 bases separating them. Here the CDR3 DNA reads TGTGCCAGCAGCCCCCGCCGGGTGAACACTGAAGCTTTCTTT. Translating gives CASSPRRVNTEAFF.

The chain recombines TRBV5-4 with TRBJ2-3, with 7 bases lining up with TRBD2. V lost 4 bases, J lost 3 bases, and 8 bases stayed unmatched. There are 15 residues in the CDR3. Germline assignment: CDR1 SGHNT and CDR2 YYREEE (reference sequence). The CDR3 sequence: CASSAGLVQTDTQYF. CDR3 DNA sequence: TGTGCCAGCAGCGCCGGACTAGTCCAAACAGATACGCAGTATTTT.

This clone was seen a few times. The chain couples TRBV11-2 to TRBJ1-2; TRBD1 aligns across 8 bases. Germline assignment: CDR1 SGHAT and CDR2 FQNNGV. Trimming took 1 base from V and 4 from J; bases not matched to a gene: 8. This CDR3 spans 16 amino acids. Here the CDR3 reads CASSLGAGQDFYGYTF. CDR3 bases: TGTGCCAGCAGCTTAGGCGCGGGACAGGATTTCTATGGCTACACCTTC.

This chain links TRBV3-1 (or the pseudogene TRBV3-2) with TRBJ2-5, with 9 bases fitting TRBD2. This CDR3 has 16 residues. V lost 0 bases to trimming and J lost 5 bases; unmatched junction nucleotides: 7. The germline gives CDR1 LGHDT, CDR2 YNNKEL (reference sequence). CDR3 DNA: TGTGCCAGCAGCCAAGATTCGACCACTAGCGGGGAGACCCAGTACTTC. As protein: CASSQDSTTSGETQYF.

In its sample, this clone is medium-sized. The CDR3 sequence is CASTMSQGAETGELFF. The CDR3 DNA reads as TGCGCCAGCACCATGTCACAGGGGGCAGAGACCGGGGAGCTGTTTTTT. The chain carries TRBV5-1 and TRBJ2-2, with 9 bases matching TRBD1. The CDR3 loop spans 16 amino acids. V gave up 6 bases and J gave up 5 bases; unmatched junction bases: 11. The V gene's germline CDR1 is SGHRS and CDR2 YFSETQ.

The chain uses TRBV4-1 and TRBJ2-7, with 8 bases lining up with TRBD2. V shed 1 base, J shed 2 bases, and the junction held 4 bases outside the gene matches. Germline assignment: CDR1 MGHRA and CDR2 YSYEKL. The CDR3 length is 15 residues. In nucleotides, the CDR3 is TGCGCCAGCAGCCAAGGCCCCGGGGGGGCCTACGAGCAGTACTTC. Translation: CASSQGPGGAYEQYF.

This clone has just a few counts. This chain uses TRBV2 with TRBJ1-1; 7 nucleotides agree with TRBD1. CDR1 is SNHLY and CDR2 is FYNNEI in the germline V gene. V dropped 1 base and J dropped 7; count of bases not matched to a gene: 6. CDR3 length: 14 residues. CDR3 nucleotides: TGTGCCAGCAGTGAAGACAGGGGAACAGGTGAAGCTTTCTTT. Protein sequence: CASSEDRGTGEAFF.

This rearrangement joins TRBV15 to TRBJ2-7; 7 nucleotides align to TRBD2. Germline V CDR1 and CDR2: LNHNV, YYDKDF (reference sequence). Trimming removed 2 bases from V and 5 bases from J; junction bases left unmatched: 9. CDR3 length: 15 residues. The CDR3: CATSRLAGDLNEQYF. The CDR3 coding sequence is TGTGCCACCAGCAGATTAGCGGGTGATTTAAACGAGCAGTACTTC.